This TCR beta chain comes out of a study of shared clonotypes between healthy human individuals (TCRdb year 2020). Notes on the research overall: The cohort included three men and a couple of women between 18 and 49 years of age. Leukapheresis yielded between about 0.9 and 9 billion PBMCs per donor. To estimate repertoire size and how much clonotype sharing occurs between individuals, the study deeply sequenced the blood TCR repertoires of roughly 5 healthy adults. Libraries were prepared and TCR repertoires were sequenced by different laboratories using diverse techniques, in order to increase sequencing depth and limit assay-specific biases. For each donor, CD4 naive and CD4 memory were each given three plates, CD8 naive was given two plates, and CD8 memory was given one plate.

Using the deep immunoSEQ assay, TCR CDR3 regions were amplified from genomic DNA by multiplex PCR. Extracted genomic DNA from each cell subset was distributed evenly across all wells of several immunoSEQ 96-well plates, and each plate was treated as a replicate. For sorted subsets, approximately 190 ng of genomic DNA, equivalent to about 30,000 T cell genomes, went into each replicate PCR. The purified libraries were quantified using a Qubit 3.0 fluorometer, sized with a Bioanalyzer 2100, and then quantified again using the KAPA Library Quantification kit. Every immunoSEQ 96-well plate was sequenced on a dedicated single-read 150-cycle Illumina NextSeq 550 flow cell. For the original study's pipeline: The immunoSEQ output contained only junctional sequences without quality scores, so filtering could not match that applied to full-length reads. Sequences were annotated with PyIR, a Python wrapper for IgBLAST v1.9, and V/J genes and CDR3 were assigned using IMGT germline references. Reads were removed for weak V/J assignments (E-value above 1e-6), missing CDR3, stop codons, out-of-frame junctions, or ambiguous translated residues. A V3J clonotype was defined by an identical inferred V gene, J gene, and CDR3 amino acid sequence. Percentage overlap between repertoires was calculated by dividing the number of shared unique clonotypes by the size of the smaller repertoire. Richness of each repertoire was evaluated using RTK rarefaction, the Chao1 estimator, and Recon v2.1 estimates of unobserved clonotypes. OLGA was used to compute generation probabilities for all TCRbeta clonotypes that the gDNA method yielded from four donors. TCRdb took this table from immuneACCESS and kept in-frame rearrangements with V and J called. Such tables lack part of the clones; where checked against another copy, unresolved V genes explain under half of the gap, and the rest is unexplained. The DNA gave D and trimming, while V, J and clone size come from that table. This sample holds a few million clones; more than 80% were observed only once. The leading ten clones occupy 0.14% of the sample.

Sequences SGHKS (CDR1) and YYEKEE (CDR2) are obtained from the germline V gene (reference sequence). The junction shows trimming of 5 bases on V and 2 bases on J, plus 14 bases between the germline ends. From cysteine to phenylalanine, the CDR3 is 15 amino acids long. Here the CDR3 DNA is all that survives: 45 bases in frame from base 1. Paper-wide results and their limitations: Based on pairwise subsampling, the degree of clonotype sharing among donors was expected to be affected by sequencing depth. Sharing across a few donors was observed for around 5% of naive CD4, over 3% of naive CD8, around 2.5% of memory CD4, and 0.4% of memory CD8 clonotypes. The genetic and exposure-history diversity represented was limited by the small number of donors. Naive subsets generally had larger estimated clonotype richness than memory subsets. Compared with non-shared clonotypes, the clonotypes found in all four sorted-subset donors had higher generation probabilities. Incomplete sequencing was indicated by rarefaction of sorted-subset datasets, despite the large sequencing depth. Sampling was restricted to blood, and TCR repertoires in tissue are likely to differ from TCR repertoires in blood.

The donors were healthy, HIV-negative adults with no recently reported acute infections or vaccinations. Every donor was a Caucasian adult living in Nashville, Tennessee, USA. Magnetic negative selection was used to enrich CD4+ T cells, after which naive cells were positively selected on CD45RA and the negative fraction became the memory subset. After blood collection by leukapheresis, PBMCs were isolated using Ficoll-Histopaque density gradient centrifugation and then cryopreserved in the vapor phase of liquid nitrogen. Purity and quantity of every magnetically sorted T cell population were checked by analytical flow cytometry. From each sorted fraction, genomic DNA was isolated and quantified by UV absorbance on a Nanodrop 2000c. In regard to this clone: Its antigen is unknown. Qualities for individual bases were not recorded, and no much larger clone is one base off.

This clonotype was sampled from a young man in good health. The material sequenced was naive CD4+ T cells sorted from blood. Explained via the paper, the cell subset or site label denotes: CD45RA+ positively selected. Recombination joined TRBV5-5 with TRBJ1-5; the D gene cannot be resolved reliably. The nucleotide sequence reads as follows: TGTGCCAGCAGTCTAGGCCCTCGGGGCAATCAGCCCCAGCATTTT. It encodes CASSLGPRGNQPQHF.